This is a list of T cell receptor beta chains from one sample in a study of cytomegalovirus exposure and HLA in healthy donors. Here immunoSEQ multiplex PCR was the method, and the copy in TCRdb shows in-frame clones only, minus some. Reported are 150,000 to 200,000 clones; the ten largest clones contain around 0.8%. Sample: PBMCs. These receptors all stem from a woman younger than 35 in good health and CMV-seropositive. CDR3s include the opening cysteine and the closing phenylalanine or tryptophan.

CAWSVPWRGAGDNEQFF TRBV30
CASSVGSNLETQYF TRBV9
CASIGQGRRAYGYTF TRBV6-6
CASSIGSGPQETQYF TRBV19
CAWSSRGNTEAFF TRBV30
CASSPESLTYNEQFF TRBV4-2
CASSITGGFSNSPLHF TRBV13
CASSPPGQGSNTGELFF TRBV18
CASSLLGQGFLNTEAFF TRBV5-1
CASSAPTSGIINEQFF TRBV2
CASSLETGWAYEQYF TRBV5-1
CASSQEYARGDSGNTIYF TRBV4-3
CAINLDRDLNYGYTF TRBV10-3